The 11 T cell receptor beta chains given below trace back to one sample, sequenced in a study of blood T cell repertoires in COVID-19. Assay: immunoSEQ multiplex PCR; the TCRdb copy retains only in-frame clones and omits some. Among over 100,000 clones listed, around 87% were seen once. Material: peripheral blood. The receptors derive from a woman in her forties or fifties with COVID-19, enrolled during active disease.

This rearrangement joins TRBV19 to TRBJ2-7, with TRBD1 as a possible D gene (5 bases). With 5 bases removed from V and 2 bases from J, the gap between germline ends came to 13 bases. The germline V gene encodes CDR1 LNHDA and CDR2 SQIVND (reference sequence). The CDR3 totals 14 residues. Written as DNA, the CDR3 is TGTGCCAGTAGTCCAGGGCCAGGAGCCTACGAGCAGTACTTC. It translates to CASSPGPGAYEQYF.

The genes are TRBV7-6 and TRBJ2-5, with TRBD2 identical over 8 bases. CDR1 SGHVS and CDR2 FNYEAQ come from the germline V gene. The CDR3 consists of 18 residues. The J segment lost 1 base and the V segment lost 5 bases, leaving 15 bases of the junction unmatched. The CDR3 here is CASSLSIAGNHGQETQYF. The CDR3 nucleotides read TGTGCCAGCAGCCTATCCATAGCGGGAAATCACGGCCAAGAGACCCAGTACTTC. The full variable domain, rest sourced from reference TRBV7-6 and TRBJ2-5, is GAGVSQSPRYKVTKRGQDVALRCDPISGHVSLYWYRQALGQGPEFLTYFNYEAQQDKSGLPNDRFSAERPEGSISTLTIQRTEQRDSAMYRCASSLSIAGNHGQETQYFGPGTRLLVL.

In DNA, the CDR3 is TGTGCCACCAGCAGAGATATCAGCTCTGGAAACACCATATATTTT. Translation: CATSRDISSGNTIYF. This chain uses TRBV15 with TRBJ1-3, with D unclear. This CDR3 comprises 15 residues. From germline, CDR1 is LNHNV and CDR2 YYDKDF (reference sequence). V was clipped by 0 bases and J by 0 bases, with 6 bases between them.

The CDR3 loop is CASSYPLAGGPSEQYF. CDR3 coding DNA: TGTGCCAGCAGTTACCCGCTAGCGGGGGGGCCCAGCGAGCAGTACTTC. The rearrangement uses TRBV6-2 or TRBV6-3 and TRBJ2-7, with TRBD2 identical over 12 bases. The CDR3 is made up of 16 amino acids. Germline V CDR1 and CDR2: MNHEY, SVGEGT. V gave up 2 bases and J gave up 6 bases; unmatched junction bases: 8.

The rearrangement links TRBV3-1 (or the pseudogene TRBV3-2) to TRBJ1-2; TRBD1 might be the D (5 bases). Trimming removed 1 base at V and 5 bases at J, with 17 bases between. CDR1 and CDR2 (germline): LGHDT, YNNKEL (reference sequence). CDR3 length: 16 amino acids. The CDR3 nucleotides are TGTGCCAGCAGCCAAGGCGGTCAGGGATTTAGTTATGGCTACACCTTC. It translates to CASSQGGQGFSYGYTF.

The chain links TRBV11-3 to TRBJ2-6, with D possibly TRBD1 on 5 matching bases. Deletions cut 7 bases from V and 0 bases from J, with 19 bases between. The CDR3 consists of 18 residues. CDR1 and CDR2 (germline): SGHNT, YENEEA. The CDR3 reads CASTSIGLRGSGANVLTF. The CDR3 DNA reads TGTGCCAGCACCTCAATAGGCCTTAGGGGCTCTGGGGCCAACGTCCTGACTTTC. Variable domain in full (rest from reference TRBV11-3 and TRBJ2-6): EAGVVQSPRYKIIEKKQPVAFWCNPISGHNTLYWYLQNLGQGPELLIRYENEEAVDDSQLPKDRFSAERLKGVDSTLKIQPAELGDSAVYLCASTSIGLRGSGANVLTFGAGSRLTVL.

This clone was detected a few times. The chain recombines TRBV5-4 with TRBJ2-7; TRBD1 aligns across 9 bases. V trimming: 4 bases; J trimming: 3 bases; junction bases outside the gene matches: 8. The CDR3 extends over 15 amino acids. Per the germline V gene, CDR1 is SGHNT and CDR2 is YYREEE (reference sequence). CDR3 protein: CASSRGGQGSYEQYF. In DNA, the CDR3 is TGTGCCAGCAGCCGTGGGGGACAGGGTAGCTACGAGCAGTACTTC. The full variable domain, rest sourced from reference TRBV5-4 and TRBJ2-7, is ETGVTQSPTHLIKTRGQQVTLRCSSQSGHNTVSWYQQALGQGPQFIFQYYREEENGRGNFPPRFSGLQFPNYSSELNVNALELDDSALYLCASSRGGQGSYEQYFGPGTRLTVT.

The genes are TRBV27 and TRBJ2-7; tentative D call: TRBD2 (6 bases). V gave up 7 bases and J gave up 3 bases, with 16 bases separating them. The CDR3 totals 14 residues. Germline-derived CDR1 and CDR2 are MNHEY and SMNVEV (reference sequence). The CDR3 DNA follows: TGTGCCAGCACGCCAAGTGCGGGGAACTACGAGCAGTACTTC. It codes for CASTPSAGNYEQYF.

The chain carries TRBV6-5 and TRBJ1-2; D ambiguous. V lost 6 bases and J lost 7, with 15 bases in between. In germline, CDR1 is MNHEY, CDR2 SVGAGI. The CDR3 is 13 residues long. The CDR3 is CASSQALLGGYTF. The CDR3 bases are TGTGCCAGCAGCCAGGCGCTTTTGGGTGGCTACACCTTC.

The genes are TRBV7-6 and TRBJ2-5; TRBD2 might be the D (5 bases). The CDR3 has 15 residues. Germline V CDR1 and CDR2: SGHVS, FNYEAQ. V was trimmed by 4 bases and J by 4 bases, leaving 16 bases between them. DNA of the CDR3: TGTGCCAGCAGCTATCGGACGGGGAGTGGAGAGACCCAGTACTTC. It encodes CASSYRTGSGETQYF.

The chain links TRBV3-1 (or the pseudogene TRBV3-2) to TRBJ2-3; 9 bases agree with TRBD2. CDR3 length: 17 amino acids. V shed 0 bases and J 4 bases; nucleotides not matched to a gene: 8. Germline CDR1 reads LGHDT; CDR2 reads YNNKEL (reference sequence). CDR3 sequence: CASSQELIAGAPDTQYF. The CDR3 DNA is TGTGCCAGCAGCCAAGAACTTATAGCGGGGGCCCCAGATACGCAGTATTTT.